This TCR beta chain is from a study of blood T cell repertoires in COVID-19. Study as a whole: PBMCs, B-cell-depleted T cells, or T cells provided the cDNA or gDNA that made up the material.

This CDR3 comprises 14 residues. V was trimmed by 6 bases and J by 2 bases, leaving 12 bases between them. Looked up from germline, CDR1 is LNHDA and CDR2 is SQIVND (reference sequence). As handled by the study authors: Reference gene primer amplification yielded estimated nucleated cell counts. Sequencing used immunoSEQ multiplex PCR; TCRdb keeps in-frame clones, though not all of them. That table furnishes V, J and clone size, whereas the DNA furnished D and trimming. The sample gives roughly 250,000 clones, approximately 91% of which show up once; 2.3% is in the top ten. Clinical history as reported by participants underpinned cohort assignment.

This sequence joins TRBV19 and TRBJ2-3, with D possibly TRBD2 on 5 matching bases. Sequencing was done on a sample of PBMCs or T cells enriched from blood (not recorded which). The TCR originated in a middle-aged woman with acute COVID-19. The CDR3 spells CASSPSGTTDTQYF. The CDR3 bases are TGTGCCAGTAGCCCGAGCGGTACCACAGATACGCAGTATTTT. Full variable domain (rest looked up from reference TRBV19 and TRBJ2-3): DGGITQSPKYLFRKEGQNVTLSCEQNLNHDAMYWYRQDPGQGLRLIYYSQIVNDFQKGDIAEGYSVSREKKESFPLTVTSAQKNPTAFYLCASSPSGTTDTQYFGPGTRLTVL.